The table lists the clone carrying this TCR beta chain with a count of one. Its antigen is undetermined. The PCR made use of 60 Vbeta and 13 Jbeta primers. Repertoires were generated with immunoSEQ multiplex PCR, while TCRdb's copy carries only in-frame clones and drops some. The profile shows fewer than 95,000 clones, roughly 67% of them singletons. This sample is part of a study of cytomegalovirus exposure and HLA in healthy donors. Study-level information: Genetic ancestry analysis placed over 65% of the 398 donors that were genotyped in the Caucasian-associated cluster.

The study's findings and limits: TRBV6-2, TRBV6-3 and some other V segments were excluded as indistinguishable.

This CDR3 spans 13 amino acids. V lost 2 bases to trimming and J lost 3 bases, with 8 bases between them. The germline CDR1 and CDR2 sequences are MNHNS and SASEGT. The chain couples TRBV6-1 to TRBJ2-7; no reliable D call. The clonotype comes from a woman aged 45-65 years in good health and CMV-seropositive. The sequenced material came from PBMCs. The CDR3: CASSEHLSYEQYF. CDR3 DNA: TGTGCCAGCAGTGAACACCTGAGCTACGAGCAGTACTTC.